Below, 10 T cell receptor beta chains from the same sample are listed, as sequenced in a study of OX40 agonist ivuxolimab in advanced cancers. Assay used: immunoSEQ multiplex PCR; TCRdb lists only in-frame clones, some missing. Of approximately 40,000 clones in the sample, 85% to 90% were seen once. This material consisted of CD4+ or CD8+ T cells sorted from blood, taken in a trial of the OX40 agonist ivuxolimab. Every receptor here comes from an adult with an advanced solid tumor such as melanoma, head and neck, liver or kidney cancer.

The chain combines TRBV28 with TRBJ1-5, with TRBD1 matching 12 bases. CDR1 is MDHEN and CDR2 is SYDVKM in the germline V gene. V dropped 5 bases and J dropped 7; count of bases not matched to a gene: 6. The CDR3 has 15 residues. The CDR3 spells CASSPPGQGAQPQHF. In DNA form, the CDR3 reads TGTGCCAGCAGTCCGCCGGGACAGGGGGCCCAGCCCCAGCATTTT.

The J gene is TRBJ2-7, the V gene TRBV5-1; 11 positions agree with TRBD2. The CDR3 runs to 19 residues. Germline trimming cut 4 bases from V and 0 bases from J; bases unmatched to any gene: 15. CDR1 SGHRS and CDR2 YFSETQ come from the germline V gene. CDR3 protein: CASSNFRTSGPLSSYEQYF. CDR3 sequence (DNA): TGCGCCAGCAGCAACTTTAGGACTAGCGGGCCCTTAAGCTCCTACGAGCAGTACTTC.

This clone has just a few counts. The chain employs TRBV21-1 and TRBJ2-7; the listed D gene, TRBD2, was not tested against the DNA. TRBV21-1 represents a pseudogene. The CDR3 contains 15 residues. DNA of the CDR3: TGTGCCAGCAGCATGCGCTGCACGGGATCCTACGAGCAGTACTTC. Translation: CASSMRCTGSYEQYF.

The chain couples TRBV4-1 to TRBJ2-1; D is perhaps TRBD2 (6 bases). CDR1 is MGHRA, CDR2 YSYEKL, per germline. The CDR3 spans 13 residues. Trimming left V 6 bases short and J 5 bases short, with 11 bases between. The CDR3 loop reads CASRTGAHNEQFF. For the CDR3, the DNA is TGCGCCAGCAGAACGGGAGCGCACAATGAGCAGTTCTTC.

V usage is TRBV27 and J usage is TRBJ2-7; D is unresolved. The ends were cut back, 8 bases at V and 4 bases at J, with 9 bases in the middle. Germline assignment: CDR1 MNHEY and CDR2 SMNVEV (reference sequence). This CDR3 is 11 amino acids long. DNA for the CDR3: TGTGCCAGCGCCACTGGTTACGAGCAGTACTTC. Translation: CASATGYEQYF.

This sequence joins TRBV28 and TRBJ2-5; TRBD2 is a possible D gene (6 bases). The CDR3 totals 14 residues. Germline lookup yields CDR1 MDHEN and CDR2 SYDVKM. The ends were cut back, 7 bases at V and 2 bases at J, with 14 bases in the middle. CDR3: CASTFGGSQETQYF. The CDR3, as DNA: TGTGCCAGCACCTTCGGAGGGTCACAAGAGACCCAGTACTTC.

This clone has only a few counts. CDR3 nucleotides: TGTGCCTGGAGAGACAGGGCTCTTTCCCTTAGCTCCTACGAGCAGTACTTC. It translates to CAWRDRALSLSSYEQYF. The chain carries TRBV30 and TRBJ2-7; 7 bases match TRBD1. Germline V gene sequence: CDR1 GTSNPN, CDR2 SVGIG (reference sequence). CDR3 length: 17 residues. V dropped 3 bases and J dropped 0; count of bases not matched to a gene: 14.

V and J are TRBV18 and TRBJ2-7, with TRBD2 matching 12 bases. Germline CDR1 is KGHSH and CDR2 is LQKENI. There are 13 residues in the CDR3. V lost 5 bases and J lost 6; bases outside the gene matches: 2. In DNA, the CDR3 is TGTGCCAGCTCATCGGGACTAGCGGGCGAGCAGTACTTC. It encodes CASSSGLAGEQYF.

The chain joins TRBV7-9 to TRBJ1-1; D perhaps matches TRBD1 (5 bases). The germline V gene has CDR1 SEHNR and CDR2 FQNEAQ (reference sequence). The CDR3 consists of 15 residues. The V end lost 7 bases, the J end lost 8 bases, and 23 bases lay between the germline ends. The CDR3 is CASIKGARRGLEAFF. CDR3 sequence (DNA): TGTGCCAGCATCAAAGGGGCCAGGAGAGGCCTCGAAGCTTTCTTT.

CDR3 sequence: CASTNRAGTYEQYF. The CDR3, as DNA: TGCGCCAGCACGAACCGGGCGGGGACCTACGAGCAGTACTTC. This chain joins TRBV10-2 and TRBJ2-7; the D gene is possibly TRBD2 (6 bases). CDR1 and CDR2 (germline): WSHSY, SAAADI. V was trimmed by 7 bases and J by 2 bases, leaving 15 bases between them. The CDR3 runs to 14 residues.